This section outlines one T cell receptor beta chain sequence together with its context. Per germline, CDR1 LNHNV and CDR2 YYDKDF (reference sequence). This CDR3 has 15 amino acids. V lost 3 bases and J lost 8; bases outside the gene matches: 8. Produced via immunoSEQ multiplex PCR; TCRdb's table is partial and in-frame only. The sample includes about 270,000 clones, approximately 81% of them seen just once. The data originate from a study of blood T cell repertoires in COVID-19. Study as a whole: There were acute and convalescent COVID-19 samples, and they came from the United States, Italy and Spain.

Sequencing used peripheral blood. The clonotype originates from a woman between 18 and 29 years old with acute or convalescent COVID-19. The chain employs TRBV15 and TRBJ1-4; 8 positions match TRBD1. The CDR3 DNA follows: TGTGCCACCAGCAGGGACCAGGGGGCGCGGGAAAAACTGTTTTTT. Translated, it gives CATSRDQGAREKLFF. Drawing the rest from reference TRBV15 and TRBJ1-4, the complete variable domain is DAMVIQNPRYQVTQFGKPVTLSCSQTLNHNVMYWYQQKSSQAPKLLFHYYDKDFNNEADTPDNFQSRRPNTSFCFLDIRSPGLGDTAMYLCATSRDQGAREKLFFGSGTQLSVL.